This is a list of T cell receptor beta chains from one sample in a study of a mutant IDH1 vaccine in newly diagnosed glioma. No antigens are known for them. Only in-frame clones appear in the TCRdb table, and some are missing; sequencing was by immunoSEQ multiplex PCR. The sample has around 50,000 clones, more than 80% seen once. The material was PBMCs, obtained from a glioma patient whose treatment included an IDH1 peptide vaccine. The receptor set was obtained from a woman aged 40 to 55 with glioma. The CDR3 runs from the conserved cysteine through the conserved F or W. D genes are given only for firm matches. Rows give clone size only sometimes, using once, few, many, or a class for an expanded clone.

v_call: TRBV5-1; j_call: TRBJ2-5; clone_size: -; d_call: TRBD1; cdr3_aa: CASSLATGGPAETQYF; cdr3_nt: TGCGCCAGCAGCTTGGCTACAGGGGGCCCCGCTGAGACCCAGTACTTC
v_call: TRBV4-3; j_call: TRBJ2-6; clone_size: -; d_call: TRBD1; cdr3_aa: CASSQVHRGTGANVLTF; cdr3_nt: TGCGCCAGCAGCCAAGTCCACAGGGGAACTGGGGCCAACGTCCTGACTTTC
v_call: TRBV14; j_call: TRBJ1-1; clone_size: -; d_call: -; cdr3_aa: CASSHVQGTAFF; cdr3_nt: TGTGCCAGCAGCCATGTTCAGGGGACGGCTTTCTTT
v_call: TRBV28; j_call: TRBJ2-7; clone_size: -; d_call: TRBD1; cdr3_aa: CASSRPGQDYEQYF; cdr3_nt: TGTGCCAGCAGTCGACCGGGACAGGACTACGAGCAGTACTTC
v_call: TRBV6-4; j_call: TRBJ1-2; clone_size: -; d_call: TRBD1; cdr3_aa: CASSAATGGTSGYTF; cdr3_nt: TGTGCCAGCAGTGCAGCGACAGGGGGCACTTCTGGCTACACCTTC
v_call: TRBV5-1; j_call: TRBJ2-2; clone_size: -; d_call: -; cdr3_aa: CASSEAGLLDGELFF; cdr3_nt: TGCGCCAGCAGTGAGGCAGGCCTGCTAGACGGGGAGCTGTTTTTT
v_call: TRBV7-2; j_call: TRBJ1-3; clone_size: -; d_call: -; cdr3_aa: CASSPRGQSFSGNTIYF; cdr3_nt: TGTGCCAGCAGCCCCCGCGGACAGTCGTTCTCTGGAAACACCATATATTTT
v_call: TRBV28; j_call: TRBJ2-4; clone_size: -; d_call: -; cdr3_aa: CASSLQGAKNIQYF; cdr3_nt: TGTGCCAGCAGTTTACAGGGGGCCAAAAACATTCAGTACTTC
v_call: TRBV6-5; j_call: TRBJ1-2; clone_size: few; d_call: -; cdr3_aa: CASIKAPGSYGYTF; cdr3_nt: TGTGCCAGCATAAAAGCCCCTGGGAGTTATGGCTACACCTTC
v_call: TRBV5-1; j_call: TRBJ1-1; clone_size: -; d_call: -; cdr3_aa: CASSGTTMNTEAFF; cdr3_nt: TGCGCCAGCAGCGGAACAACCATGAACACTGAAGCTTTCTTT
v_call: TRBV7-2; j_call: TRBJ2-2; clone_size: -; d_call: -; cdr3_aa: CASSLGAGELFF; cdr3_nt: TGTGCCAGCAGCTTAGGCGCCGGGGAGCTGTTTTTT
v_call: TRBV7-9; j_call: TRBJ1-1; clone_size: -; d_call: TRBD1; cdr3_aa: CASSSYRGQGTEAFF; cdr3_nt: TGTGCCAGCAGCTCGTACAGGGGGCAGGGCACTGAAGCTTTCTTT
v_call: TRBV4-2; j_call: TRBJ1-2; clone_size: once; d_call: -; cdr3_aa: CASSQEKVANYGYTF; cdr3_nt: TGTGCCAGCAGCCAAGAGAAAGTGGCTAACTATGGCTACACCTTC
v_call: TRBV2; j_call: TRBJ1-5; clone_size: -; d_call: -; cdr3_aa: CASSWGASNQPQHF; cdr3_nt: TGTGCCAGCAGTTGGGGAGCGAGCAATCAGCCCCAGCATTTT
v_call: TRBV18; j_call: TRBJ2-7; clone_size: -; d_call: TRBD2; cdr3_aa: CASSPSGSGNEQYF; cdr3_nt: TGTGCCAGCTCACCTAGCGGGAGCGGGAACGAGCAGTACTTC
v_call: TRBV6-5; j_call: TRBJ2-1; clone_size: -; d_call: TRBD2; cdr3_aa: CASIERAGAYNEQFF; cdr3_nt: TGTGCCAGCATAGAGAGGGCGGGAGCCTACAATGAGCAGTTCTTC
v_call: TRBV25-1; j_call: TRBJ2-3; clone_size: -; d_call: TRBD2; cdr3_aa: CASSDGLAGSTDTQYF; cdr3_nt: TGTGCCAGCAGTGACGGGCTAGCGGGTAGCACAGATACGCAGTATTTT
v_call: TRBV6-1; j_call: TRBJ2-7; clone_size: -; d_call: -; cdr3_aa: CASRDYLGGREQYF; cdr3_nt: TGTGCCAGCCGAGACTACCTAGGGGGACGCGAGCAGTACTTC
v_call: TRBV11-2; j_call: TRBJ2-5; clone_size: -; d_call: TRBD2; cdr3_aa: CASSSGLAGVETQYF; cdr3_nt: TGTGCCAGCAGCTCGGGACTAGCGGGAGTTGAGACCCAGTACTTC
v_call: TRBV5-8; j_call: TRBJ2-1; clone_size: -; d_call: -; cdr3_aa: CASSFVDRLSNEQFF; cdr3_nt: TGTGCCAGCAGCTTTGTGGACAGACTGAGCAATGAGCAGTTCTTC
v_call: TRBV4-1; j_call: TRBJ2-2; clone_size: -; d_call: -; cdr3_aa: CASSQTSPPNTGELFF; cdr3_nt: TGCGCCAGCAGCCAGACTTCCCCACCAAACACCGGGGAGCTGTTTTTT
v_call: TRBV5-1; j_call: TRBJ2-1; clone_size: -; d_call: TRBD2; cdr3_aa: CASSLVSSGEQFF; cdr3_nt: TGCGCCAGCAGCTTGGTGTCTAGCGGTGAGCAGTTCTTC
v_call: TRBV2; j_call: TRBJ2-1; clone_size: -; d_call: TRBD2; cdr3_aa: CASRDYTYNEQFF; cdr3_nt: TGTGCCAGCCGGGACTATACCTACAATGAGCAGTTCTTC
v_call: TRBV5-8; j_call: TRBJ2-5; clone_size: -; d_call: -; cdr3_aa: CASSYQRIGAQYF; cdr3_nt: TGTGCCAGCAGCTACCAGCGTATTGGAGCCCAGTACTTC
v_call: TRBV5-4; j_call: TRBJ2-2; clone_size: -; d_call: -; cdr3_aa: CASSLGGQNTGELFF; cdr3_nt: TGTGCCAGCAGCTTGGGAGGACAAAACACCGGGGAGCTGTTTTTT
v_call: TRBV7-9; j_call: TRBJ2-5; clone_size: -; d_call: TRBD2; cdr3_aa: CASSLAGGIETQYF; cdr3_nt: TGTGCCAGCAGCTTAGCGGGAGGGATAGAGACCCAGTACTTC
v_call: TRBV29-1; j_call: TRBJ1-1; clone_size: -; d_call: -; cdr3_aa: CRIDSLNTEAFF; cdr3_nt: TGCAGGATAGATAGCTTGAACACTGAAGCTTTCTTT
v_call: TRBV2; j_call: TRBJ2-1; clone_size: -; d_call: -; cdr3_aa: CASWGAGSYNEQFF; cdr3_nt: TGTGCCAGCTGGGGGGCGGGATCCTACAATGAGCAGTTCTTC
v_call: TRBV7-8; j_call: TRBJ1-3; clone_size: -; d_call: TRBD1; cdr3_aa: CASSRDRAGNTIYF; cdr3_nt: TGTGCCAGCAGCCGGGACAGGGCTGGAAACACCATATATTTT
v_call: TRBV6-5; j_call: TRBJ2-7; clone_size: -; d_call: -; cdr3_aa: CASSIMAGEYYEQYF; cdr3_nt: TGTGCCAGCAGCATTATGGCAGGAGAATACTACGAGCAGTACTTC
v_call: TRBV7-7; j_call: TRBJ1-3; clone_size: -; d_call: -; cdr3_aa: CASSLGGRGNTIYF; cdr3_nt: TGTGCTAGCAGCTTAGGGGGGCGCGGAAACACCATATATTTT
v_call: TRBV7-8; j_call: TRBJ1-2; clone_size: -; d_call: -; cdr3_aa: CASSLGGGDYGYTF; cdr3_nt: TGTGCCAGCAGCTTAGGGGGAGGGGACTATGGCTACACCTTC
v_call: TRBV5-8; j_call: TRBJ1-1; clone_size: once; d_call: TRBD1; cdr3_aa: CASSLGTGNTEAFF; cdr3_nt: TGTGCCAGCAGCTTGGGGACAGGGAACACTGAAGCTTTCTTT